This TCR beta chain was retrieved from a study of blood T cell repertoires in COVID-19 (dated by TCRdb to about 2020). Broadly, across the study: The collaborator samples originated in the United States, Italy and Spain and spanned the acute and convalescent phases of COVID-19. The prospective study material was composed of cDNA or gDNA derived from T cells, B-cell-depleted T cells, or PBMCs. The dataset comprised deeply sampled blood TCRbeta repertoires from subjects exposed to, actively infected with, or recovered from COVID-19. The repertoires were made available in a free public database intended to serve as a resource for research on the immune response to SARS-CoV-2. The samples were drawn from the first 160 participants of the ongoing ImmuneRACE study and from 1,254 subjects provided by 6 global collaborators. A de-identified subject ID, COVID-19 status, age in years and sex were almost always included in the sample metadata. Where HLA class I and class II types were available, the types were taken from metadata supplied by the sample provider, not from assay-based typing. The paper's findings and limits, for the study overall: Clinical and demographic metadata were provided uncurated, with the amount varying by source and participant.

In Seattle, one collaborating source enrolled patients while the infection was active and tracked those patients longitudinally over the course of disease. Whole blood was collected in K2EDTA tubes by collaborating institutions according to the institutions' own protocols. For TCRbeta analysis, collaborators shipped samples as frozen whole blood, isolated PBMCs, or DNA extracted from either of those sample types. With respect to this clone: Its cognate antigen has yet to be identified. One base away there is no much larger clone; base qualities are not given.

The immunoSEQ Assay, a bias-controlled multiplex PCR, was used to amplify TCRbeta CDR3 regions from genomic DNA. The paper's data handling went like this. Nucleated cell counts per sample were estimated from amplification of reference gene primers within the assay. To quantify the absolute abundance of each unique TCRbeta CDR3 rearrangement, sequence reads were collapsed and filtered. For each sample, productive Simpson clonality was calculated as the square root of Simpson's diversity index over productive rearrangements. Imported from immuneACCESS, the table was reduced by TCRdb to in-frame sequences with V and J called. These copies leave out some clones; in studies compared against another copy, an unresolved V gene accounts for under half, and the cause of the remainder is not known. That table supplies the V and J calls and clone size; D and trimming were determined from the DNA. The sample records 150,000 to 200,000 clones, roughly 79% of which are singletons. 9% to 15% of the sample rests with the top ten.

The sequencing sample was made of peripheral blood. The clonotype originates from an elderly woman with COVID-19, enrolled during active disease.

The CDR3 corresponds to CASGPGTPNTEAFF. The DNA reads as follows: TGCGCCAGCGGCCCCGGGACACCGAACACTGAAGCTTTCTTT. The chain joins TRBV5-1 to TRBJ1-1; TRBD1 is a possible D gene, resting on 6 matching bases. Sequences SGHRS (CDR1) and YFSETQ (CDR2) are obtained from the germline V gene. The CDR3 has 14 amino acids, counting the end cysteine and phenylalanine. Only CDR3 DNA is held: 42 bases, read in frame from base 1. The V and J ends are trimmed by 7 bases and 1 base, leaving 14 bases between them.